The TCR beta chain under discussion was sequenced for a study of shared clonotypes between healthy human individuals. General study findings and limits: Read depth was anticipated to influence clonotype sharing among donors. Roughly 4.7% was the fraction of naive CD4 clonotypes found shared across several donors.

Of note for this clone: Antigen specificity is unknown.

Germline V gene sequence: CDR1 SGHAT, CDR2 FQDESV (reference sequence). The ends were cut back, 5 bases at V and 0 bases at J, with 13 bases in the middle. This CDR3 has 15 residues. Here immunoSEQ multiplex PCR was the method, and the copy in TCRdb shows in-frame clones only, minus some. The sample has 2 million to 3 million clones, about 92% seen once. The receptor comes from a man younger than 35 in good health. The V gene is TRBV11-1, the J gene TRBJ2-5, with D possibly TRBD1 on 6 matching bases. What was sequenced was naive CD4+ T cells sorted from blood. The subset denotes: CD45RA+ positively selected. Here the CDR3 reads CASSLRQAHQETQYF. CDR3 in DNA: TGTGCCAGCAGCCTACGACAGGCCCACCAAGAGACCCAGTACTTC.